This is a list of T cell receptor beta chains from one sample in a study of shared clonotypes between healthy human individuals. This table comes from immunoSEQ multiplex PCR, and its TCRdb copy is limited to in-frame clones, with some not included. The sample carries over a million clones, about four fifths recorded once. Sequenced: memory CD4+ T cells from PBMCs. The source is a man between 18 and 29 years old in good health. Some clones in this sample may be carry-over from other donors' samples. Each CDR3 is given with its conserved first and last residue. The order of the fields is V gene, D gene, J gene, CDR3 length, clone size, CDR3 protein. The D gene is left open where the match is weak. Not all rows give a size; the values are once, few, many and, for expanded clones, a class.

TRBV28	NA	TRBJ1-3	14	few	CASTTVVRGNTIYF
TRBV25-1	NA	TRBJ1-2	16	NA	CASSESVGPQNYGYTF
TRBV5-1	TRBD2	TRBJ2-7	18	NA	CASSLTFGLAGAAYEQYF
TRBV5-1	NA	TRBJ2-7	15	NA	CASSLQTGLLYEQYF
TRBV4-1	NA	TRBJ2-3	15	NA	CASSQDASSTDTQYF
TRBV9	NA	TRBJ1-1	16	few	CASSVVPQGMNTEAFF
TRBV2	NA	TRBJ2-2	14	NA	CASSYAAGEGELFF
TRBV7-8	TRBD1	TRBJ1-1	18	many	CASSLRGVTGGKVTEAFF
TRBV27	TRBD1	TRBJ2-5	20	NA	CASSLGQGMARGDRGETQYF
TRBV27	NA	TRBJ2-7	10	NA	CASSLSRRYF
TRBV18	TRBD2	TRBJ2-2	17	once	CASSRRGSGSVPGELFF
TRBV5-6	NA	TRBJ2-5	14	NA	CASSLETTEETQYF
TRBV5-1	NA	TRBJ1-1	14	NA	CASSLQEANTEAFF
TRBV6-4	NA	TRBJ1-1	13	NA	CASSATWNTEAFF
TRBV2	TRBD2	TRBJ2-2	15	NA	CASGRTSGTTGELFF
TRBV2	NA	TRBJ2-7	12	NA	CASSAQSYEQYF
TRBV9	NA	TRBJ2-3	15	NA	CASSVVGSSINTQYF
TRBV28	TRBD1	TRBJ1-1	15	NA	CASSAPGQGSTEAFF